These 15 T cell receptor beta chains originate from one sample sequenced in a study of blood T cells in healthy people across ages. A second PCR, run for roughly 7 to 11 cycles, used a sample-barcoded 5' primer plus a J-beta primer mix. MiXCR, run by TCRdb on the 5' RACE reads, gives a single entry per CDR3 protein. The table has some 750,000 distinct CDR3 sequences, 20% to 25% seen once; the top ten hold roughly 22%. Sample: blood. These TCRs come from a man aged 65 to 79 in good health.

The chain recombines TRBV6-6 with TRBJ1-6; no clear D gene. Trimming cost V 6 bases and J 9 bases, with 12 bases left between them. The CDR3 is 13 residues long. Germline V gene data show CDR1 as MNHNY and CDR2 as SVGAGI (reference sequence). For the CDR3, the DNA is TGTGCCAGCAGAGAGGCCCCTTTTTCACCCCTCCACTTT. This encodes CASREAPFSPLHF.

This clonotype was found a few times. The chain carries TRBV20-1 and TRBJ1-1, with a tentative D call TRBD1 (6 bases). Germline assignment: CDR1 DFQATT and CDR2 SNEGSKA (reference sequence). Trimming removed 0 bases from V and 1 base from J, with 12 bases in between. This CDR3 has 15 residues. The CDR3 is CSARDSGGQNTEAFF. CDR3 coding DNA: TGCAGTGCTAGAGATAGCGGGGGGCAGAACACTGAAGCTTTCTTT.

This clonotype came up a few times. The rearrangement links TRBV20-1 to TRBJ1-6, with no clear D. Germline V lookup: CDR1 DFQATT, CDR2 SNEGSKA (reference sequence). CDR3 size: 15 residues. The germline V and J ends were trimmed by 3 bases and 0 bases, with 9 bases remaining between them. The CDR3 DNA is TGCAGTGCTAGGGACTCGGGCTCCTATAATTCACCCCTCCACTTT. It codes for CSARDSGSYNSPLHF.

This clonotype has only a few counts. The chain is built from TRBV5-1 and TRBJ1-1; unclear D gene. V lost 0 bases, J lost 0 bases, and 6 bases lay in between. Looked up from germline, CDR1 is SGHRS and CDR2 is YFSETQ. There are 14 residues in the CDR3. For the CDR3, the DNA is TGCGCCAGCAGCTTGGAGGGTTTGAACACTGAAGCTTTCTTT. Protein: CASSLEGLNTEAFF.

Written as DNA, the CDR3 is TGCAGCGTTGAAATGGCAGGGCTTACGCAGTATTTT. Amino acid sequence: CSVEMAGLTQYF. The V call is TRBV29-1, the J call TRBJ2-3; perhaps TRBD1 as D (5 bases). The V end was cut by 2 bases, the J end by 8 bases, with 11 bases between. CDR1 and CDR2 (germline): SQVTM, ANQGSEA. There are 12 residues in the CDR3.

The chain joins TRBV12-3 or TRBV12-4 to TRBJ2-3, with D possibly TRBD2 on 6 matching bases. This CDR3 spans 16 amino acids. V lost 1 base and J 4 bases, leaving 15 bases between the germline ends. CDR3 coding DNA: TGTGCCAGCAGTTTAGGGTCCAGGGCTAGCGCAGATACGCAGTATTTT. It codes for CASSLGSRASADTQYF.

This clonotype was seen a handful of times. V and J are TRBV28 and TRBJ2-1; D may match TRBD1 or TRBD2 (5 bases each). This CDR3 is built from 16 residues. V shed 8 bases and J shed 3 bases, with 20 bases lying between them. Germline V gene sequence: CDR1 MDHEN, CDR2 SYDVKM. This CDR3 reads CASPRPGMRGYNEQFF. The CDR3 DNA reads TGTGCCAGCCCCCGCCCGGGCATGAGGGGCTACAATGAGCAGTTCTTC.

This rearrangement joins TRBV27 to TRBJ2-7, with 11 bases lining up with TRBD2. This CDR3 has 14 amino acids. V shed 3 bases, J shed 5 bases, and the junction held 3 bases outside the gene matches. Germline V gene sequence: CDR1 MNHEY, CDR2 SMNVEV (reference sequence). The CDR3 loop is CASSFSGGANEQYF. CDR3 nucleotides: TGTGCCAGCAGTTTTAGCGGGGGGGCGAACGAGCAGTACTTC.

The chain carries TRBV5-1 and TRBJ2-3; D remains ambiguous. CDR3 length: 15 amino acids. V shed 0 bases and J shed 6 bases, with 14 bases lying between them. The V gene's germline CDR1 is SGHRS and CDR2 YFSETQ. The CDR3 region is CASSLVSLPGDTQYF. The CDR3, as DNA: TGCGCCAGCAGCTTGGTCTCCCTCCCCGGCGATACGCAGTATTTT. Using reference TRBV5-1 and TRBJ2-3 for the parts outside the CDR3, the full variable domain is KAGVTQTPRYLIKTRGQQVTLSCSPISGHRSVSWYQQTPGQGLQFLFEYFSETQRNKGNFPGRFSGRQFSNSRSEMNVSTLELGDSALYLCASSLVSLPGDTQYFGPGTRLTVL.

The DNA of the CDR3 is TGCAGTGCTAGCCCAGGGTGGTTGCACGAGCAGTACTTC. It translates to CSASPGWLHEQYF. V and J are TRBV20-1 and TRBJ2-7, with TRBD1 as a possible D gene (5 bases). In germline, CDR1 is DFQATT, CDR2 SNEGSKA (reference sequence). The CDR3 consists of 13 residues. The ends were cut back, 3 bases at V and 5 bases at J, with 14 bases in the middle.

The genes are TRBV19 and TRBJ2-3, with 11 positions matching TRBD2. There are 15 residues in the CDR3. CDR1 and CDR2 from the germline V gene are LNHDA and SQIVND (reference sequence). The V and J ends lost 4 bases and 4 bases, in that order; junction bases with no gene match: 4. CDR3 DNA sequence: TGTGCCAGTAGTACCACTAGCGGGAGACCAGATACGCAGTATTTT. This codes for CASSTTSGRPDTQYF. The variable domain in full, completed from reference TRBV19 and TRBJ2-3, reads DGGITQSPKYLFRKEGQNVTLSCEQNLNHDAMYWYRQDPGQGLRLIYYSQIVNDFQKGDIAEGYSVSREKKESFPLTVTSAQKNPTAFYLCASSTTSGRPDTQYFGPGTRLTVL.

This clonotype was found a few times. V gene TRBV7-9 combines with J gene TRBJ1-5; no definite D call. The CDR3 totals 16 residues. In germline, CDR1 is SEHNR, CDR2 FQNEAQ (reference sequence). V was trimmed by 1 base and J by 2 bases, leaving 12 bases between them. Here the CDR3 reads CASSLGKASGNQPQHF. The CDR3 DNA follows: TGTGCCAGCAGCTTAGGAAAAGCGAGCGGCAATCAGCCCCAGCATTTT.

This clonotype has more than one count but fewer than ten. The chain combines TRBV25-1 with TRBJ2-5; perhaps TRBD1 as D (6 bases). CDR3 length: 15 amino acids. Trimming removed 3 bases from V and 0 bases from J, with 11 bases in between. Germline V gene data show CDR1 as MGHDK and CDR2 as SYGVNS. The CDR3 reads CASSDPRGYQETQYF. As DNA, the CDR3 is TGTGCCAGCAGTGACCCCAGGGGTTACCAAGAGACCCAGTACTTC.

This clonotype was seen more than once but under ten times. This rearrangement joins TRBV11-2 to TRBJ2-5; 9 bases agree with TRBD1. The J call may not be correct, given that the DNA end is closer to TRBJ2-7. The CDR3 length is 14 residues. From germline, CDR1 is SGHAT and CDR2 FQNNGV. In DNA form, the CDR3 reads TGTGCCAGCAGCTTCGTACAGGGGGCACACGAGCAGTACTTC. It is translated as CASSFVQGAHEQYF.

Only a few counts were recorded for this clonotype. An end of the junction does not agree with germline; a read error may underlie this. This chain connects TRBV5-1 to TRBJ1-1, with D tentatively TRBD1 (5 bases). The CDR3 contains 15 residues. Germline V gives CDR1 SGHRS, CDR2 YFSETQ. The CDR3 DNA reads TGCGCCAGCAGCTCTGGGGACGGACGGAACTCTGAAGCTTTCTTT. It is translated as CASSSGDGRNSEAFF.